A single sample gave rise to the 10 T cell receptor beta chains below, sequenced in a study of T cells in Graves' hyperthyroidism and ophthalmopathy. Regions amplified from RNA transcripts were the TCR beta CDR3 regions. The TCR CDR3 first-round RT-PCR relied on the HTBI primer set. TCRdb redid the calling of the multiplex PCR reads with MiXCR, one entry per CDR3 protein. The sample has 550,000 to 600,000 distinct CDR3 sequences; around 15% are singletons. Input material: blood. These receptor sequences come from a young woman with Graves' hyperthyroidism.

As to this clonotype: It may be a read error: a sequence one base away is much more abundant. The CDR3 protein is CASGYEGKNQPQHF. Here the CDR3 DNA reads TGTGCCAGCGGTTACGAGGGGAAAAATCAGCCCCAGCATTTT. The chain joins TRBV6-5 to TRBJ1-5; D might be TRBD1 (5 bases). Germline CDR1 is MNHEY and CDR2 is SVGAGI. The length of the CDR3 is 14 residues.

This clonotype came up many times. CDR3 nucleotides: TGCAGTGCTATGGGGACTAGCGCCACCTACGAGCAGTACTTC. Protein product: CSAMGTSATYEQYF. The V and J genes are TRBV20-1 and TRBJ2-7; the match to TRBD2 covers 10 bases. Germline CDR1 is DFQATT and CDR2 is SNEGSKA (reference sequence). Trimming removed 4 bases from V and 2 bases from J; junction bases left unmatched: 5. This CDR3 contains 14 residues.

This clonotype occurred many times. This chain connects TRBV14 to TRBJ2-1; possible D gene TRBD2, 6 bases. The CDR3 extends over 17 amino acids. Trimming removed 1 base at V and 7 bases at J, with 20 bases between. Looked up from germline, CDR1 is SGHDN and CDR2 is FVKESK. CDR3 region: CASSQVSWDSVSNEQFF. The CDR3 DNA is TGTGCCAGCAGCCAAGTTTCCTGGGACTCCGTCTCGAATGAGCAGTTCTTC.

This clonotype was counted at least ten times. The chain uses TRBV4-3 and TRBJ1-1, with D possibly TRBD1 on 6 matching bases. Germline V gene data show CDR1 as LGHNA and CDR2 as YSLEER. The length of the CDR3 is 16 residues. The V gene lost 0 bases and the J gene lost 4 bases, with 15 bases spanning the gap. Here the CDR3 reads CASSQDSGRGGTEAFF. CDR3 sequence (DNA): TGCGCCAGCAGCCAAGATTCTGGCAGGGGAGGCACTGAAGCTTTCTTT.

This sequence joins TRBV9 and TRBJ2-2; 9 bases match TRBD1. CDR1 and CDR2 from the germline V gene are SGDLS and YYNGEE. Trimming at V came to 1 base and at J to 6 bases, leaving 10 bases not matched to a gene. There are 17 residues in the CDR3. The CDR3 coding sequence is TGTGCCAGCAGCGTAACACAGGGGGCGCGCGTCTCCGGGGAGCTGTTTTTT. This codes for CASSVTQGARVSGELFF.

In its sample, this clonotype was seen once. This may be a read error, as it is one base from a much larger clone. The CDR3 nucleotides read TGCGCCAGCAGCTCGGGGTGGGTACGGGGTGCAACTAATGAAAAACTGTTTTTT. Protein: CASSSGWVRGATNEKLFF. The chain joins TRBV5-1 to TRBJ1-4; no firm D call. Germline values: CDR1 SGHRS, CDR2 YFSETQ. Trimming removed 3 bases from V and 0 bases from J, with 18 bases in between. The CDR3 runs to 18 residues.

This clonotype was observed many times. The V and J genes are TRBV3-1 and TRBJ2-3; weak D call: TRBD1 (5 bases). Germline CDR1 is LGHDT and CDR2 is YNNKEL (reference sequence). The germline V and J ends were trimmed by 1 base and 0 bases, with 11 bases remaining between them. CDR3 length: 16 residues. The CDR3 loop reads CASSQGLTGSTDTQYF. The CDR3 DNA follows: TGTGCCAGCAGCCAAGGCCTCACAGGTAGCACAGATACGCAGTATTTT.

Ten or more counts support this clonotype. The chain combines TRBV27 with TRBJ2-1; perhaps D is TRBD1 or TRBD2 (5 bases each). CDR1 and CDR2 from the germline V gene are MNHEY and SMNVEV (reference sequence). The germline V and J ends were trimmed by 5 bases and 0 bases, with 20 bases remaining between them. This CDR3 spans 18 amino acids. CDR3 residues: CASSRLSGLQGSYNEQFF. In nucleotides, the CDR3 is TGTGCCAGCAGTAGATTGTCGGGGCTCCAGGGCTCCTACAATGAGCAGTTCTTC.

At least ten counts were recorded for this clonotype. This chain uses TRBV20-1 with TRBJ2-3; the match to TRBD2 covers 10 bases. V lost 5 bases and J lost 4; bases outside the gene matches: 6. The CDR3 covers 14 residues. Germline values: CDR1 DFQATT, CDR2 SNEGSKA (reference sequence). The CDR3 DNA reads as TGCAGTGCTGCAGGGACTAGCGTATCAGATACGCAGTATTTT. Amino acid sequence: CSAAGTSVSDTQYF.

Ten or more counts support this clonotype. The J gene is TRBJ2-5, the V gene TRBV15; TRBD2 is a possible D gene (6 bases). The ends were cut back, 7 bases at V and 3 bases at J, with 12 bases in the middle. Germline lookup yields CDR1 LNHNV and CDR2 YYDKDF (reference sequence). The CDR3 contains 13 residues. DNA of the CDR3: TGTGCCACCACTCCGACTAGGAAAGAGACCCAGTACTTC. Its protein is CATTPTRKETQYF.